This TCR beta chain was recovered during a study of blood T cell repertoires in COVID-19. For the study at large: The United States, Italy and Spain provided the acute and convalescent COVID-19 samples. PBMCs, B-cell-depleted T cells, or T cells provided the cDNA or gDNA that made up the material.

Trimming cost V 6 bases and J 4 bases, with 15 bases left between them. Germline V gene sequence: CDR1 MNHEY, CDR2 SVGAGI. The CDR3 length is 14 residues. Seattle's enrolled individuals joined amid active infection and were then monitored longitudinally. Original analysis: How many nucleated cells were present was estimated from reference gene primer amplification. This table comes from immunoSEQ multiplex PCR, and its TCRdb copy is limited to in-frame clones, with some not included. V and J calls plus clone size are reproduced from that table; the DNA served to infer D and trimming. Of roughly 400,000 clones in the sample, 87% were seen once.

The sequencing sample was made of peripheral blood. This receptor was taken from a woman aged 60-70 years with COVID-19, enrolled during active disease. This chain joins TRBV6-5 and TRBJ1-2; tentatively, D is TRBD1 (5 bases). The CDR3 sequence is CASRSLQVSYGYTF. The CDR3 DNA is TGTGCCAGCAGGTCACTACAGGTATCCTATGGCTACACCTTC.